The rows below give T cell receptor beta chains drawn from one sample of a study of CD8+ T cells in alopecia areata. Clones were sequenced by immunoSEQ multiplex PCR, and TCRdb holds only the in-frame ones, with some missing. The table lists approximately 100,000 clones, about three fifths of them singletons, with 16% in the top ten. The input for sequencing was CD8+ T cells sorted from blood, taken at approximately week 55, from a patient treated with tofacitinib. The receptors shown here come from a human donor with alopecia areata. Each CDR3 is given with its conserved first and last residue. A D gene is named only where the DNA matches it firmly. Rows may omit the clone size; those that give it use once, few, many or a size class.

J	V	size	D	DNA	CDR3
TRBJ2-7	TRBV30	.	.	TGTGCCTGGAGTGATCCAGGGGTTCCGTACGAGCAGTACTTC	CAWSDPGVPYEQYF
TRBJ2-7	TRBV2	few	.	TGTGCCAGCAGCCTGACAGATAACTACGAGCAGTACTTC	CASSLTDNYEQYF
TRBJ1-4	TRBV29-1	few	.	TGCAGCGTTGAGACCTGGAGGACCGAAGGTGTAAAACTGTTTTTT	CSVETWRTEGVKLFF
TRBJ2-1	TRBV6-5	.	TRBD2	TGTGCCAGCAGTTACTCTAGCGGGGGGGTTTATGAGCAGTTCTTC	CASSYSSGGVYEQFF
TRBJ2-1	TRBV5-6	.	.	TGTGCCAGCAGCTGGGGGTACAATGAGCAGTTCTTC	CASSWGYNEQFF
TRBJ2-4	TRBV11-2	.	TRBD1	TGTGCCAGCAGCCGAAGGACAGGCCCCAAAAACATTCAGTACTTC	CASSRRTGPKNIQYF
TRBJ2-1	TRBV30	.	.	TGTGCCTGGCAACCCGGAACCAATGAGCAGTTCTTC	CAWQPGTNEQFF
TRBJ1-1	TRBV4-1	.	.	TGCGCCAGCAGCCCAACAGGGAACACTGAAGCTTTCTTT	CASSPTGNTEAFF
TRBJ1-1	TRBV6-5	.	.	TGTGCCAGCAGTTATGGAACTGAAGCTTTCTTT	CASSYGTEAFF
TRBJ1-1	TRBV6-6	.	TRBD1	TGTGCCAGCAGTCAGACAGGGGGCACTGAAGCTTTCTTT	CASSQTGGTEAFF
TRBJ2-7	TRBV29-1	.	.	TGCAGCGTTGAGTTCGGGGCTCGATACGAGCAGTACTTC	CSVEFGARYEQYF
TRBJ2-1	TRBV4-1	.	TRBD2	TGCGCCAGCAGCCAAGTCCGGGGGGATGAGCAGTTCTTC	CASSQVRGDEQFF
TRBJ2-1	TRBV9	.	TRBD2	TGTGCCAGCAGCGAGGGACTAGCGGGGAATGAGCAGTTCTTC	CASSEGLAGNEQFF
TRBJ2-7	TRBV7-9	.	.	TGTGCCAGCAGCTCCCGATCAAGACAGTTTTACGAGCAGTACTTC	CASSSRSRQFYEQYF
TRBJ2-5	TRBV13	few	.	TGTGCCAGCAGCTTAGGCAGGCAAGAGACCCAGTACTTC	CASSLGRQETQYF
TRBJ2-2	TRBV7-9	.	.	TGTGCCAGCAGCTTAGTCTCCGGGGAGCTGTTTTTT	CASSLVSGELFF
TRBJ2-7	TRBV6-5	.	TRBD1	TGTGCCAGCAGTTACGGGACAGGGGATTACGAGCAGTACTTC	CASSYGTGDYEQYF
TRBJ2-5	TRBV7-7	.	.	TGTGCTAGCAGCTTGGTGGGTGAAGAGACCCAGTACTTC	CASSLVGEETQYF
TRBJ2-3	TRBV7-8	.	TRBD2	TGTGCCAGCGGGGGACTAGCGGAGTATAGCACAGATACGCAGTATTTT	CASGGLAEYSTDTQYF
TRBJ2-1	TRBV7-3	.	TRBD2	TGTGCCAGCAGCTTAAAGTCGCGTTGGACTAGCGGGGTGCCCTACAATGAGCAGTTCTTC	CASSLKSRWTSGVPYNEQFF
TRBJ1-5	TRBV7-6	.	TRBD1	TGTGCCAGCAGCATGAACAGGGGCAGAGGCCAGCCCCAGCATTTT	CASSMNRGRGQPQHF
TRBJ1-4	TRBV7-9	few	TRBD1	TGTGCCAGCAGCGACAGGGCTAATGAAAAACTGTTTTTT	CASSDRANEKLFF